Shown below are 28 T cell receptor beta chains from a single sample sequenced in a study of OX40 agonist ivuxolimab in advanced cancers. Produced via immunoSEQ multiplex PCR; TCRdb's table is partial and in-frame only. The sample contains 80,000 to 95,000 clones, approximately 90% of which appear only once. Sample: CD4+ or CD8+ T cells sorted from blood, taken in a trial of the OX40 agonist ivuxolimab. The receptors come from an adult with an advanced solid tumor such as melanoma, head and neck, liver or kidney cancer.

This rearrangement joins TRBV19 to TRBJ2-5, with D possibly called TRBD1 or TRBD2 (5 bases each). Trimming took 5 bases from V and 5 from J, leaving 18 bases between them. The CDR3 runs to 15 residues. The germline V gene encodes CDR1 LNHDA and CDR2 SQIVND (reference sequence). CDR3 in DNA: TGTGCCAGTAGTCTGCGGGTCTCGAGGGGTGAGACCCAGTACTTC. Amino acids: CASSLRVSRGETQYF.

The chain recombines TRBV30 with TRBJ2-1; D uncertain. CDR1 and CDR2 (germline): GTSNPN, SVGIG (reference sequence). The CDR3 runs to 11 residues. V was trimmed by 2 bases and J by 9 bases, leaving 8 bases between them. DNA of the CDR3: TGTGCCTGGAGTTTGGGCGGTGAGCAGTTCTTC. Translated, it gives CAWSLGGEQFF.

The rearrangement uses TRBV6-5 and TRBJ1-1, with 9 bases lining up with TRBD1. The CDR3 has 15 amino acids. Trimming removed 4 bases from V and 5 bases from J; junction bases left unmatched: 8. In germline, CDR1 is MNHEY, CDR2 SVGAGI. In DNA form, the CDR3 reads TGTGCCAGCAGTTCCGAACAGGGGGCGCAGACTGAAGCTTTCTTT. Protein: CASSSEQGAQTEAFF.

The V gene is TRBV19, the J gene TRBJ2-5, with D unresolved. The CDR3 has 15 amino acids. Per germline, CDR1 LNHDA and CDR2 SQIVND (reference sequence). Trimming pared 4 bases from V and 4 bases from J, leaving 16 bases between. The CDR3 region has the DNA TGTGCCAGTAGTAATCGGCCTAGATCCCCAGAGACCCAGTACTTC. Translated, it gives CASSNRPRSPETQYF.

This chain uses TRBV6-5 with TRBJ2-5; 9 bases agree with TRBD2. The CDR3 loop spans 16 amino acids. The V gene's germline CDR1 is MNHEY and CDR2 SVGAGI. Losses at the gene ends were 2 bases for V and 4 bases for J; bases not matched to a gene: 8. The CDR3 loop is CASSYSVLAGIETQYF. CDR3 in DNA: TGTGCCAGCAGTTACAGTGTGCTAGCGGGGATAGAGACCCAGTACTTC.

In nucleotides, the CDR3 is TGTGCCAGCAGCGGACAGGGAGGTTCACCCCTCCACTTT. Its translation: CASSGQGGSPLHF. V is TRBV6-4 and J is TRBJ1-6, with TRBD1 identical over 8 bases. The ends lost 6 bases at V and 9 bases at J; junction bases unmatched: 4. The CDR3 is 13 residues long. In germline, CDR1 is MRHNA, CDR2 SNTAGT.

The CDR3 region is CASSLGTARYEQYF. DNA of the CDR3: TGTGCCAGCTCACTCGGGACAGCCCGTTACGAGCAGTACTTC. The rearrangement links TRBV18 to TRBJ2-7; 7 bases match TRBD1. The CDR3 sequence is 14 residues long. The V gene end was trimmed by 4 bases and the J gene end by 4 bases; junction bases not matched to a gene: 7. The germline V gene has CDR1 KGHSH and CDR2 LQKENI.

This chain uses TRBV2 with TRBJ2-7; TRBD2 agrees at 8 bases. The germline V gene has CDR1 SNHLY and CDR2 FYNNEI. With 1 base clipped from V and 7 bases from J, the junction kept 6 bases outside the gene matches. CDR3 length: 14 residues. The CDR3 is CASSEGPGGGEQYF. The CDR3 DNA is TGTGCCAGCAGTGAAGGTCCGGGAGGGGGGGAGCAGTACTTC.

The chain is built from TRBV5-6 and TRBJ2-2, with D perhaps matching TRBD1 (5 bases). Germline V gene sequence: CDR1 SGHDT, CDR2 YYEEEE. The germline V and J ends were trimmed by 4 bases and 2 bases, with 9 bases remaining between them. The CDR3 is made up of 14 amino acids. CDR3 loop: CASSPDINTGELFF. CDR3 coding DNA: TGTGCCAGCAGCCCGGACATTAACACCGGGGAGCTGTTTTTT. Full variable domain (outside the CDR3, taken from reference TRBV5-6 and TRBJ2-2): DAGVTQSPTHLIKTRGQQVTLRCSPKSGHDTVSWYQQALGQGPQFIFQYYEEEERQRGNFPDRFSGHQFPNYSSELNVNALLLGDSALYLCASSPDINTGELFFGEGSRLTVL.

The chain uses TRBV7-9 and TRBJ2-3; no clear D gene. This CDR3 contains 14 residues. Germline V CDR1 and CDR2: SEHNR, FQNEAQ (reference sequence). The germline V and J ends were trimmed by 6 bases and 2 bases, with 12 bases remaining between them. The CDR3 is CASSRATYTDTQYF. CDR3 DNA: TGTGCCAGCAGTCGCGCCACCTACACAGATACGCAGTATTTT.

DNA for the CDR3: TGTGCCAGCAGCTTGACCTCTGGAAACACCATATATTTT. It is translated as CASSLTSGNTIYF. The V call is TRBV5-6, the J call TRBJ1-3; D uncertain. This CDR3 region has 13 residues. V was cut by 1 base and J by 0 bases, with 2 bases left in between. CDR1 is SGHDT and CDR2 is YYEEEE in the germline V gene.

The gene calls are TRBV7-9 and TRBJ1-2; no firm D call. The CDR3 runs 13 residues. Trimming stripped 3 bases from V and 6 bases from J, with 11 bases between. Germline lookup yields CDR1 SEHNR and CDR2 FQNEAQ (reference sequence). Written as DNA, the CDR3 is TGTGCCAGCAGCTTTGCCGGACGGGATGGCTACACCTTC. Protein sequence: CASSFAGRDGYTF. The complete variable domain, with remaining parts taken from reference TRBV7-9 and TRBJ1-2, reads DTGVSQNPRHKITKRGQNVTFRCDPISEHNRLYWYRQTLGQGPEFLTYFQNEAQLEKSRLLSDRFSAERPKGSFSTLEIQRTEQGDSAMYLCASSFAGRDGYTFGSGTRLTVV.

The genes are TRBV10-1 and TRBJ2-2, with D maybe TRBD2 (6 bases). Germline V lookup: CDR1 WNHNN, CDR2 SYGVQD (reference sequence). The V end was cut by 6 bases, the J end by 0 bases, with 17 bases between. This CDR3 region has 17 residues. The CDR3: CASSLRDSDTNTGELFF. CDR3 in DNA: TGCGCCAGCAGCCTCCGGGACTCTGACACGAACACCGGGGAGCTGTTTTTT.

The chain couples TRBV11-1 to TRBJ1-1, with D maybe TRBD1 (6 bases). This CDR3 contains 15 residues. CDR1 SGHAT and CDR2 FQDESV come from the germline V gene (reference sequence). The V and J ends lost 3 bases and 4 bases respectively, with 15 bases between them. CDR3: CASSLTQGTGTEAFF. CDR3 coding DNA: TGTGCCAGCAGCTTGACACAGGGAACGGGCACTGAAGCTTTCTTT.

The CDR3 protein is CASRTGQQTQYF. The DNA for the CDR3 is TGTGCCAGCCGGACAGGGCAGCAGACCCAGTACTTC. The chain employs TRBV2 and TRBJ2-5; 8 bases fit TRBD1. V lost 8 bases and J lost 6; bases outside the gene matches: 5. Germline V gives CDR1 SNHLY, CDR2 FYNNEI. The CDR3 consists of 12 residues.

The CDR3 DNA reads TGCGCCAGCAGCTATGGACAGAATAATTCACCCCTCCACTTT. It specifies CASSYGQNNSPLHF. V is TRBV5-1 and J is TRBJ1-6; a weak D match, TRBD1 (6 bases). CDR3 size: 14 residues. Germline CDR1 reads SGHRS; CDR2 reads YFSETQ. Trimming cost V 3 bases and J 5 bases, with 9 bases left between them.

The rearrangement joins TRBV4-2 to TRBJ2-3, with TRBD1 as a possible D gene (6 bases). Trimming pared 1 base from V and 4 bases from J, leaving 15 bases between. CDR1 LGHNA and CDR2 YNFKEQ come from the germline V gene. This CDR3 is built from 16 residues. CDR3 loop: CASSQAAGDVSDTQYF. The CDR3, as DNA: TGTGCCAGCAGCCAAGCGGCAGGGGACGTTTCAGATACGCAGTATTTT.

The chain couples TRBV6-1 to TRBJ2-3; TRBD1 might be the D (6 bases). V lost 5 bases and J lost 1, with 13 bases in between. CDR1 and CDR2 (germline): MNHNS, SASEGT. This CDR3 comprises 15 residues. The CDR3 is CASSKGQPGTDTQYF. The CDR3 DNA reads TGTGCCAGCAGTAAAGGACAGCCCGGCACAGATACGCAGTATTTT.

This CDR3 reads CASSRHNTEAFF. The CDR3 bases are TGTGCCAGCAGCCGCCATAACACTGAAGCTTTCTTT. The chain recombines TRBV11-2 with TRBJ1-1, with D unresolved. CDR1 and CDR2 (germline): SGHAT, FQNNGV. V was clipped by 5 bases and J by 2 bases, with 6 bases between them. The CDR3 spans 12 residues.

J is TRBJ1-1 and V is TRBV5-1; D unresolved. The length of the CDR3 is 15 residues. Germline-derived CDR1 and CDR2 are SGHRS and YFSETQ. The ends were cut back, 0 bases at V and 0 bases at J, with 9 bases in the middle. Here the CDR3 reads CASSLERPMNTEAFF. CDR3 sequence (DNA): TGCGCCAGCAGCTTGGAACGGCCTATGAACACTGAAGCTTTCTTT. Together with reference TRBV5-1 and TRBJ1-1, the CDR3 gives the full variable domain: KAGVTQTPRYLIKTRGQQVTLSCSPISGHRSVSWYQQTPGQGLQFLFEYFSETQRNKGNFPGRFSGRQFSNSRSEMNVSTLELGDSALYLCASSLERPMNTEAFFGQGTRLTVV.

The chain recombines TRBV7-8 with TRBJ1-1; TRBD1 might be the D (5 bases). Trimming removed 5 bases at V and 4 bases at J, with 14 bases between. The CDR3 sequence is 14 residues long. Germline V gene sequence: CDR1 SGHVS, CDR2 FQNEAQ. CDR3 residues: CASSLETVATEAFF. CDR3 bases: TGTGCCAGCAGCCTAGAGACAGTAGCCACTGAAGCTTTCTTT.

The chain couples TRBV29-1 to TRBJ2-7; D is perhaps TRBD1 or TRBD2 (6 bases each). This CDR3 is 17 amino acids long. With 2 bases removed from V and 0 bases from J, the gap between germline ends came to 20 bases. CDR1 and CDR2 (germline): SQVTM, ANQGSEA. The CDR3 sequence is CSVEIVRGRTDSYEQYF. CDR3 sequence (DNA): TGCAGCGTTGAAATTGTCCGGGGGCGTACGGACTCCTACGAGCAGTACTTC.

Written as DNA, the CDR3 is TGTGCCATCAGTGAGACCCGACAGGAGGGGGAGACCCAGTACTTC. Its translation: CAISETRQEGETQYF. V and J are TRBV10-3 and TRBJ2-5; D is tentatively TRBD1 or TRBD2 (6 bases each). This CDR3 comprises 15 residues. Trimming pared 2 bases from V and 5 bases from J, leaving 15 bases between. CDR1 and CDR2 from the germline V gene are ENHRY and SYGVKD.

On this clone itself: The germline gene is not matched at one end of the junction; a read error may be the cause. This CDR3 is CASSLEGAGETQYF. The DNA for the CDR3 is TGCGCCAGCAGCTTGGAGGGGGCGGGGGAGACCCAGTACTTC. The V gene is TRBV5-4, the J gene TRBJ2-5, with D possibly matching TRBD1 (7 bases). Germline V lookup: CDR1 SGHNT, CDR2 YYREEE (reference sequence). This CDR3 has 14 residues.

V is TRBV10-3 and J is TRBJ2-1; 7 nucleotides line up with TRBD1. The CDR3 loop spans 13 amino acids. From germline, CDR1 is ENHRY and CDR2 SYGVKD. The V and J ends lost 6 bases and 3 bases, in that order; junction bases with no gene match: 2. CDR3 DNA sequence: TGTGCCATCAGAACAGGGGACTACAATGAGCAGTTCTTC. It codes for CAIRTGDYNEQFF.

J is TRBJ1-2 and V is TRBV7-9; a possible D gene is TRBD1 (5 bases). V lost 6 bases and J 6 bases, leaving 20 bases between the germline ends. The CDR3 sequence is 15 residues long. Germline V gene sequence: CDR1 SEHNR, CDR2 FQNEAQ (reference sequence). The CDR3 sequence: CASSYGGVRDHGYTF. The DNA for the CDR3 is TGTGCCAGCAGTTATGGAGGGGTTCGAGATCATGGCTACACCTTC.

CDR3 coding DNA: TGTGCCAGCAGCCGGTCGGGACAGGGTCTCTCGCACCTCCACTTT. Amino acid sequence: CASSRSGQGLSHLHF. The V and J genes are TRBV7-8 and TRBJ1-6; TRBD1 agrees at 9 bases. Germline V gives CDR1 SGHVS, CDR2 FQNEAQ. This CDR3 contains 15 residues. The junction had 14 bases not matched to a gene; V was cut back by 5 bases and J by 15 bases.

The chain links TRBV5-1 to TRBJ1-2; 8 nucleotides line up with TRBD1. The CDR3 spans 14 residues. The V gene's germline CDR1 is SGHRS and CDR2 YFSETQ. The junction had 5 bases not matched to a gene; V was cut back by 0 bases and J by 7 bases. The CDR3 DNA sequence: TGCGCCAGCAGCTTGGGGCAGGGGGCGCCTGGCTACACCTTC. Protein sequence: CASSLGQGAPGYTF.